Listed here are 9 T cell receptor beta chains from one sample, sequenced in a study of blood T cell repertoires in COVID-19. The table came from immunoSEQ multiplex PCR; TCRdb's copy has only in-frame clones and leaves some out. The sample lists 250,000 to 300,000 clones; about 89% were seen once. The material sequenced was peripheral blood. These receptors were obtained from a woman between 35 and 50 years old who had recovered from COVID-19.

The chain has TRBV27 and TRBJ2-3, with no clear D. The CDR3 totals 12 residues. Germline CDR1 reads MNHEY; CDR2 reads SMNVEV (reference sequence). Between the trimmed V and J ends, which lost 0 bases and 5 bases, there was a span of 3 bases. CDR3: CASSLSRDTQYF. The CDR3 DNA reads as TGTGCCAGCAGTTTATCGAGAGATACGCAGTATTTT.

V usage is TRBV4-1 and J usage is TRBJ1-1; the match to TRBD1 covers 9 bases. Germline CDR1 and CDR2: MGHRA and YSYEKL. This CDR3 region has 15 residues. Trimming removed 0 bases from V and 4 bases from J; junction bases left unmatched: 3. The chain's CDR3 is CASSQEETGGTEAFF. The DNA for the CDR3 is TGCGCCAGCAGCCAAGAAGAGACAGGGGGCACTGAAGCTTTCTTT.

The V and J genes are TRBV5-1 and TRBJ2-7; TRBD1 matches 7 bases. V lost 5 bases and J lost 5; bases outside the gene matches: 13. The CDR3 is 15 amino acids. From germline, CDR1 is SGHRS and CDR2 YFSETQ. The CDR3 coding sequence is TGCGCCAGCAGTAATGGACAGGCTGAGAGTGACGAGCAGTACTTC. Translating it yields CASSNGQAESDEQYF.

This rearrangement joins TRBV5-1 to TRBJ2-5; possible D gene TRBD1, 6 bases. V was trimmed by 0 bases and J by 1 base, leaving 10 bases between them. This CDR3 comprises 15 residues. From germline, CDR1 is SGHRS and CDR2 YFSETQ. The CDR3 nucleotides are TGCGCCAGCAGCTTGGGGCCAGGGGCCCAAGAGACCCAGTACTTC. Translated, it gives CASSLGPGAQETQYF.

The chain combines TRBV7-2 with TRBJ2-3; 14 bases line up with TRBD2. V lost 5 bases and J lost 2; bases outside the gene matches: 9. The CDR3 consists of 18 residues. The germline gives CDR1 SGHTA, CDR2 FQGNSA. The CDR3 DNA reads TGTGCCAGCAGCCTAGGGACTAGCGGGGGCCCCTACACAGATACGCAGTATTTT. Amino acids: CASSLGTSGGPYTDTQYF.

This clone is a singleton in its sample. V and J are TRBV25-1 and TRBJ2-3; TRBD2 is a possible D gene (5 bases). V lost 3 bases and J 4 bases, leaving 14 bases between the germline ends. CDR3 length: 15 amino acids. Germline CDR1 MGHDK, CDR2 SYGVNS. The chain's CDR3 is CASSEGLASADTQYF. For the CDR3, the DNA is TGTGCCAGCAGTGAGGGCCTAGCTAGTGCAGATACGCAGTATTTT. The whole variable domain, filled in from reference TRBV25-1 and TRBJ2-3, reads EADIYQTPRYLVIGTGKKITLECSQTMGHDKMYWYQQDPGMELHLIHYSYGVNSTEKGDLSSESTVSRIRTEHFPLTLESARPSHTSQYLCASSEGLASADTQYFGPGTRLTVL.

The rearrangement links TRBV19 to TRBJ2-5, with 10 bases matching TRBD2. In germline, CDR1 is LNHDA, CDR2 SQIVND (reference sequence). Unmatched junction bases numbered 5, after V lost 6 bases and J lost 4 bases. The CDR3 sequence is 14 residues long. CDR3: CASRQRGGRETQYF. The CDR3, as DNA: TGTGCCAGTAGGCAGCGGGGGGGCCGAGAGACCCAGTACTTC.

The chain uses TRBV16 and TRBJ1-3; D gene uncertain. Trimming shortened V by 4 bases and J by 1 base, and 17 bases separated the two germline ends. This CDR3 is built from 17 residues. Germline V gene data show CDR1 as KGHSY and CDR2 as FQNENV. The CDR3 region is CASSPDLYGESGNTIYF. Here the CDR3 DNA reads TGTGCCAGCAGCCCAGACCTGTATGGGGAGTCTGGAAACACCATATATTTT.

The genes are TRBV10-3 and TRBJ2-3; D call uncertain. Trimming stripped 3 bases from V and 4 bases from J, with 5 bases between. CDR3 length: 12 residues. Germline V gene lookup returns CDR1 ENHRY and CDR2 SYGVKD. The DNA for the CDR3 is TGTGCCATCAGTGACTCGGCAGATACGCAGTATTTT. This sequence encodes CAISDSADTQYF.